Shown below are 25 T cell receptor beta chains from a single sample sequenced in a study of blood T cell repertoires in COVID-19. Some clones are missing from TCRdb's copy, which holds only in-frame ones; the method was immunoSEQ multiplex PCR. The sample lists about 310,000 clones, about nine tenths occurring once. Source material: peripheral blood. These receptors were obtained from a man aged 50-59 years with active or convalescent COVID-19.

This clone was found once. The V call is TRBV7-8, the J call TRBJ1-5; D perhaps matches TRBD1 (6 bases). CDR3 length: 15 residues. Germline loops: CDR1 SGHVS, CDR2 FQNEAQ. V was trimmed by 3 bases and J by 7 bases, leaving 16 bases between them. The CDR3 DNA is TGTGCCAGCAGCTTGCAATCAGGGGTACTGCAGCCCCAGCATTTT. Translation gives CASSLQSGVLQPQHF.

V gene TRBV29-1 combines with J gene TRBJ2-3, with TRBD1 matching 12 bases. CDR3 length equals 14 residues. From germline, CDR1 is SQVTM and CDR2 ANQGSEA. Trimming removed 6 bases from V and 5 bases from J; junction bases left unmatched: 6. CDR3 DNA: TGCAGCGTCCGGGACAGGGGGCCGGAAGATACGCAGTATTTT. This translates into CSVRDRGPEDTQYF.

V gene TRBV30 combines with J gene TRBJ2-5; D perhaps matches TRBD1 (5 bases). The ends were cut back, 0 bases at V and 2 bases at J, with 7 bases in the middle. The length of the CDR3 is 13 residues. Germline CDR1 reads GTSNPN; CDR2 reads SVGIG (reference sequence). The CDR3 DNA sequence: TGTGCCTGGAGTGTCAAGGGGCAAGAGACCCAGTACTTC. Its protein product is CAWSVKGQETQYF.

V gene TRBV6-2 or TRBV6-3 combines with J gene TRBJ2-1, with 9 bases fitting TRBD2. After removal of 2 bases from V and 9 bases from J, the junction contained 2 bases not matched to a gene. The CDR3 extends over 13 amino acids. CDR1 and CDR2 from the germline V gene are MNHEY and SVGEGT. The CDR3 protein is CASSYGSGGEQFF. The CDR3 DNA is TGTGCCAGCAGTTACGGTAGCGGGGGTGAGCAGTTCTTC.

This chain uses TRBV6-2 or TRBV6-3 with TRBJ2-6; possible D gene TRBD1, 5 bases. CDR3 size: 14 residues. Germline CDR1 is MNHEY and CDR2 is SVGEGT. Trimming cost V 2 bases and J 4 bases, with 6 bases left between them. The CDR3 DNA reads TGTGCCAGCAGTTACGGGGCAGGGGCCAACGTCCTGACTTTC. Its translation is CASSYGAGANVLTF.

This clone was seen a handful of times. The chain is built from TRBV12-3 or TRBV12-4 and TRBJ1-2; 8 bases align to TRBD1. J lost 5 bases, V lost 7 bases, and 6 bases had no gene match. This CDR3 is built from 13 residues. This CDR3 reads CASTLDRAYGYTF. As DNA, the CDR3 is TGTGCCAGCACCCTGGACAGGGCGTATGGCTACACCTTC.

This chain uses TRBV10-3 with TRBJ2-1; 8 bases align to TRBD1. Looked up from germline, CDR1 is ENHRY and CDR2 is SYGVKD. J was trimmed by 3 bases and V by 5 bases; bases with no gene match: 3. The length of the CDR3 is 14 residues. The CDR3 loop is CAISMGQDYNEQFF. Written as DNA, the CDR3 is TGTGCCATCAGTATGGGACAGGACTACAATGAGCAGTTCTTC.

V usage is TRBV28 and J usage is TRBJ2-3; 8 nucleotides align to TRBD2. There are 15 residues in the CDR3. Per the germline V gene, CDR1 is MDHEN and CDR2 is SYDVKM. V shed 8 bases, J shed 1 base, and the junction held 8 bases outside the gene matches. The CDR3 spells CASRAAGGGTDTQYF. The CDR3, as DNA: TGTGCCAGCCGCGCGGCGGGGGGCGGCACAGATACGCAGTATTTT.

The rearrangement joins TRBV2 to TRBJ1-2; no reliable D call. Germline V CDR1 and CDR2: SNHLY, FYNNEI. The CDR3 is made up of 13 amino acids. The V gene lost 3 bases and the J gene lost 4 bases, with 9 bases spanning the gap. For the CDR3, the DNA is TGTGCCAGCAGTGAGCAGGTTGGCTATGGCTACACCTTC. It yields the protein CASSEQVGYGYTF.

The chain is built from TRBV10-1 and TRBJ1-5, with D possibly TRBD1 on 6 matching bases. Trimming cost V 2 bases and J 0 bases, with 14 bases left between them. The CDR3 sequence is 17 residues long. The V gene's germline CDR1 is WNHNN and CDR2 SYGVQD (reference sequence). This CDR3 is CASSENERGTSNQPQHF. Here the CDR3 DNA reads TGCGCCAGCAGTGAGAACGAGAGGGGGACTAGCAATCAGCCCCAGCATTTT.

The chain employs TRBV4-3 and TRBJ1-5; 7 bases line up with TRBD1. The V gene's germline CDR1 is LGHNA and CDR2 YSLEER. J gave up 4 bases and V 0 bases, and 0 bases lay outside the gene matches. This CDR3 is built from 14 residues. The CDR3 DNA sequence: TGCGCCAGCAGCCAAGAGACAGGGAATCAGCCCCAGCATTTT. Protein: CASSQETGNQPQHF.

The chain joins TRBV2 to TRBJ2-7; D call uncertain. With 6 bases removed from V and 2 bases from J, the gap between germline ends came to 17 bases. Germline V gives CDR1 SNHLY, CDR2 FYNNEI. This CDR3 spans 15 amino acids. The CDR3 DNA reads TGTGCCAGCAGAGCCCAAGTTGGTCTAACCTACGAGCAGTACTTC. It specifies CASRAQVGLTYEQYF.

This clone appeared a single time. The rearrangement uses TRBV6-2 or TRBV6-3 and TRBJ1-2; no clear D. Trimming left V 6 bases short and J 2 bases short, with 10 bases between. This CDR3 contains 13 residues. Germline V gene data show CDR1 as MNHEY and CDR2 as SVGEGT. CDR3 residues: CASSRAGNYGYTF. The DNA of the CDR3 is TGTGCCAGCAGCCGTGCCGGGAACTATGGCTACACCTTC.

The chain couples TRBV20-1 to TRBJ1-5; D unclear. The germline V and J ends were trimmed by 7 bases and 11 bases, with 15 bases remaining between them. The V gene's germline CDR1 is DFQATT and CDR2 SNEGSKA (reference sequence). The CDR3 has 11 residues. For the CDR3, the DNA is TGCAGTGTCCCGCTCACGGTTACCCAGCATTTT. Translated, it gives CSVPLTVTQHF.

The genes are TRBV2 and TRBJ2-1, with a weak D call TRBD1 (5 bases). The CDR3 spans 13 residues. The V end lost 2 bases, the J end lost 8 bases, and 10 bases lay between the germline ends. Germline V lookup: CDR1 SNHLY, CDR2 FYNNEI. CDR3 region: CASSEKGYYEQFF. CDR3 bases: TGTGCCAGCAGTGAAAAGGGGTACTATGAGCAGTTCTTC.

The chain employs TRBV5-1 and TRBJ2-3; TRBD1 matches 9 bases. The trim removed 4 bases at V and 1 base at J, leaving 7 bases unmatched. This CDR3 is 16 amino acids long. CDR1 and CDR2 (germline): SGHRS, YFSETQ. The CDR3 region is CASSHGQGTGTDTQYF. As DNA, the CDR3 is TGCGCCAGCAGCCACGGACAGGGGACCGGCACAGATACGCAGTATTTT.

For the CDR3, the DNA is TGCGCCAGCAGAGCGGGCGGGTCCTACAATGAGCAGTTCTTC. The encoded protein is CASRAGGSYNEQFF. This chain connects TRBV10-2 to TRBJ2-1; D is perhaps TRBD2 (6 bases). Trimming stripped 6 bases from V and 1 base from J, with 10 bases between. This CDR3 spans 14 amino acids. CDR1 is WSHSY, CDR2 SAAADI, per germline.

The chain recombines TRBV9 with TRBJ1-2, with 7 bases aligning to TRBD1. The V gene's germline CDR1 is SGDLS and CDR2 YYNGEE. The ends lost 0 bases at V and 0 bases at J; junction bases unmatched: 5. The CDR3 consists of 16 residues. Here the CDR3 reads CASSVGTGQANYGYTF. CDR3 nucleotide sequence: TGTGCCAGCAGCGTAGGGACAGGACAAGCTAACTATGGCTACACCTTC.

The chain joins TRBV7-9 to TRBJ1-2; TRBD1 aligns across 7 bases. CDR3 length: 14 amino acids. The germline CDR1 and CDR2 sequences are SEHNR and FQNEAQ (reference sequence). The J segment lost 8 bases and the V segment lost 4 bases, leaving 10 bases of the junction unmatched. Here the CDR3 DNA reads TGTGCCAGCAGCTCCCCGGGAGGGGGCGGCGGCTACACCTTC. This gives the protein CASSSPGGGGGYTF.

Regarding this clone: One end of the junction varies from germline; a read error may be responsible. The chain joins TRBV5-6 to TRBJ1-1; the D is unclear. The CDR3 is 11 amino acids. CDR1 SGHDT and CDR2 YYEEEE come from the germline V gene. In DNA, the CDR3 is TGTGCCAGCAGCTTGAACAGTGAAGCTTTCTTT. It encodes CASSLNSEAFF. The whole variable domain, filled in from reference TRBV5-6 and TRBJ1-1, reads DAGVTQSPTHLIKTRGQQVTLRCSPKSGHDTVSWYQQALGQGPQFIFQYYEEEERQRGNFPDRFSGHQFPNYSSELNVNALLLGDSALYLCASSLNSEAFFGQGTRLTVV.

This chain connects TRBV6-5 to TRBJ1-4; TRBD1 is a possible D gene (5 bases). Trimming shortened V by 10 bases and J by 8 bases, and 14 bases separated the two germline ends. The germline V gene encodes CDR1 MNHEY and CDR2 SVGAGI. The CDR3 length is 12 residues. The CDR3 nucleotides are TGTGCCACGGGGGGTAGTAGGGAAAAACTGTTTTTT. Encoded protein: CATGGSREKLFF.

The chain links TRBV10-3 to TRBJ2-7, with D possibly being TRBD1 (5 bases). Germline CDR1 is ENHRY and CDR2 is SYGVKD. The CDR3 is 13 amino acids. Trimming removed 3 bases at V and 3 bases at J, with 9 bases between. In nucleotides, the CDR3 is TGTGCCATCAGTGACTATCAGGGCTACGAGCAGTACTTC. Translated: CAISDYQGYEQYF.

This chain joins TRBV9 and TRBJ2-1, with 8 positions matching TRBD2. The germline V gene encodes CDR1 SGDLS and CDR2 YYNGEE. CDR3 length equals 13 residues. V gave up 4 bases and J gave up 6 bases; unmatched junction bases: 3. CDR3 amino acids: CASSPGLANEQFF. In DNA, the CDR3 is TGTGCCAGCAGCCCCGGACTAGCCAATGAGCAGTTCTTC.

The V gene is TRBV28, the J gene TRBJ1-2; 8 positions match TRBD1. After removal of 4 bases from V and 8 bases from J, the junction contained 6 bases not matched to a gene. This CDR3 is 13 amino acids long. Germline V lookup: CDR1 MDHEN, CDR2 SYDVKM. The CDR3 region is CASSSQGAGGYTF. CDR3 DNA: TGTGCCAGCAGTTCCCAGGGGGCGGGAGGCTACACCTTC.

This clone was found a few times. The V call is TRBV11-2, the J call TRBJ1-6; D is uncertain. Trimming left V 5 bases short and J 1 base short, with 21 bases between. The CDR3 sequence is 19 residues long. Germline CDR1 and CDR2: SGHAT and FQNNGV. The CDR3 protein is CASSPTLRVTGSYNSPLHF. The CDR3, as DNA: TGTGCCAGCAGCCCTACGCTGAGGGTGACGGGTTCCTATAATTCACCCCTCCACTTT.